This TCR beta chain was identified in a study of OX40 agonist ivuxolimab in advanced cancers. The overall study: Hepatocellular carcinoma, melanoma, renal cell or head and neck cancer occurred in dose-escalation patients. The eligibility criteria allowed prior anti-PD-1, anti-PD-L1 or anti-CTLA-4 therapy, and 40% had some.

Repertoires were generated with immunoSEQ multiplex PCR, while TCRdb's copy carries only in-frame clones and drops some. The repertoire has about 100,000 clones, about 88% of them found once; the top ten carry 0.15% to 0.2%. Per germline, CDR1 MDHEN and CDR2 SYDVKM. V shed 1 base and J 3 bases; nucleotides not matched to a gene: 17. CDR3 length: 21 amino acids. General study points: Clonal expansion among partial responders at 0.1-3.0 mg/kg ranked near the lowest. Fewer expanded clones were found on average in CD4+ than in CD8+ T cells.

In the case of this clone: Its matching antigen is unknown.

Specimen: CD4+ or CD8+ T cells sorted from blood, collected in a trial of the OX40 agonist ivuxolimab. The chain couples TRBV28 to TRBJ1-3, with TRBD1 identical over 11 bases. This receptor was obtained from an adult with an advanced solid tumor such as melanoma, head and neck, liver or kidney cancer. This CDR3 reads CASSLSPRDRGRNALGNTIYF. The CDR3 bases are TGTGCCAGCAGTTTATCCCCCCGGGACAGGGGGAGAAATGCGCTTGGAAACACCATATATTTT.